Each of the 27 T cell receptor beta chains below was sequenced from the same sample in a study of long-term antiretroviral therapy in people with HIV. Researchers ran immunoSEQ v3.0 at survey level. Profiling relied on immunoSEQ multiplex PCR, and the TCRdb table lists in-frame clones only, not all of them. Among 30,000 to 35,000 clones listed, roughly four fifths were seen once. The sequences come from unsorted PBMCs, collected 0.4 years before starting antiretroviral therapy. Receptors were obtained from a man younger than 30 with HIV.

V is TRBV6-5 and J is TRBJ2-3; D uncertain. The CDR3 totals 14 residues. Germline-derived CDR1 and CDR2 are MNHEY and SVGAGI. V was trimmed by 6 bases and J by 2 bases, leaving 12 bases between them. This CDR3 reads CASRPDDDTDTQYF. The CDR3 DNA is TGTGCCAGCAGACCTGACGATGACACAGATACGCAGTATTTT.

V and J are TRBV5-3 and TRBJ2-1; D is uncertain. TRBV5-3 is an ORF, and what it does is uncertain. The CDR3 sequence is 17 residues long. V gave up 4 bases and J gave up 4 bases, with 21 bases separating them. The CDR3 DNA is TGTGCCAGAAGCCTCCCCCGTCCAGGAAGAGTTTACAATGAGCAGTTCTTC. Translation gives CARSLPRPGRVYNEQFF.

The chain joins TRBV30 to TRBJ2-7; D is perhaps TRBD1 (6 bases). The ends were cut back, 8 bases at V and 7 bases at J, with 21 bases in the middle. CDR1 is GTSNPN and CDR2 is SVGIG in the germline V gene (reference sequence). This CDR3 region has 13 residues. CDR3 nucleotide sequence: TGTGCCCACGAGGGGGTTCAGGGGTATGAGCAGTACTTC. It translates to CAHEGVQGYEQYF.

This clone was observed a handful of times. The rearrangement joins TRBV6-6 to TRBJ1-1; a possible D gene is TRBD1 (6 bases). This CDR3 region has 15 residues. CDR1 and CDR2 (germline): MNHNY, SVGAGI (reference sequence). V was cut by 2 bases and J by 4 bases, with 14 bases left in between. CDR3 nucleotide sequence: TGTGCCAGCAGTTACGATACAACAGGGACCACTGAAGCTTTCTTT. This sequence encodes CASSYDTTGTTEAFF.

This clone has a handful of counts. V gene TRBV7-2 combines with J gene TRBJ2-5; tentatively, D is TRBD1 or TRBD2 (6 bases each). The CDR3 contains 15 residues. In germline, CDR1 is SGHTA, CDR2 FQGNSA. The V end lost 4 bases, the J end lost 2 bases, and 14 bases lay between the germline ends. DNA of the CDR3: TGTGCCAGCAGCTGGGGGGTTGACAGGCAAGAGACCCAGTACTTC. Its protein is CASSWGVDRQETQYF. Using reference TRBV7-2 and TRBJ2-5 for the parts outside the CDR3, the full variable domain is GAGVSQSPSNKVTEKGKDVELRCDPISGHTALYWYRQSLGQGLEFLIYFQGNSAPDKSGLPSDRFSAERTGGSVSTLTIQRTQQEDSAVYLCASSWGVDRQETQYFGPGTRLLVL.

The CDR3 region has the DNA TGTGCCAGCAGCTTATCAGGCGCCCCGAATTCTGGAAACACCATATATTTT. This codes for CASSLSGAPNSGNTIYF. This chain links TRBV7-6 with TRBJ1-3; no firm D call. V was trimmed by 2 bases and J by 1 base, leaving 15 bases between them. This CDR3 has 17 residues. Germline CDR1 SGHVS, CDR2 FNYEAQ. Together with reference TRBV7-6 and TRBJ1-3, the CDR3 gives the full variable domain: GAGVSQSPRYKVTKRGQDVALRCDPISGHVSLYWYRQALGQGPEFLTYFNYEAQQDKSGLPNDRFSAERPEGSISTLTIQRTEQRDSAMYRCASSLSGAPNSGNTIYFGEGSWLTVV.

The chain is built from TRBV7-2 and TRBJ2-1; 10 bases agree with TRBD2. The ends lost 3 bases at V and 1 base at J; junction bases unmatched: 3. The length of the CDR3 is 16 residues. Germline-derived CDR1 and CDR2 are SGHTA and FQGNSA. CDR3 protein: CASSFSSGSSYNEQFF. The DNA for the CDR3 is TGTGCCAGCAGCTTTTCTAGCGGGAGTTCCTACAATGAGCAGTTCTTC.

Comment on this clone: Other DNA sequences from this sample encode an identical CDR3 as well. In nucleotides, the CDR3 is TGTGCTACCGGACCCCTGGGGCCCTACGAGCAGTACTTC. The encoded protein is CATGPLGPYEQYF. The rearrangement uses TRBV7-9 and TRBJ2-7, with D perhaps TRBD1 (5 bases). CDR3 length equals 13 residues. Germline V gene lookup returns CDR1 SEHNR and CDR2 FQNEAQ (reference sequence).

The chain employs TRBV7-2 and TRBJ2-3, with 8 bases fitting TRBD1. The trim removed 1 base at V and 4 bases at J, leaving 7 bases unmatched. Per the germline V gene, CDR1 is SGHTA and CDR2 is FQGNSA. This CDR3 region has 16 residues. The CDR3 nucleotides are TGTGCCAGCAGCTTAGGTCCACCAGGGGGCGCAGATACGCAGTATTTT. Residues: CASSLGPPGGADTQYF.

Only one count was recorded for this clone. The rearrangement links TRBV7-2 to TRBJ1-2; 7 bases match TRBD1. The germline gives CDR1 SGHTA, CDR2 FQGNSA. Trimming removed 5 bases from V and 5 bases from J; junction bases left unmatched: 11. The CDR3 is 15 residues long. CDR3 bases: TGTGCCAGCAGCACTTCGACAGGGATTGATTATGGCTACACCTTC. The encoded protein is CASSTSTGIDYGYTF.

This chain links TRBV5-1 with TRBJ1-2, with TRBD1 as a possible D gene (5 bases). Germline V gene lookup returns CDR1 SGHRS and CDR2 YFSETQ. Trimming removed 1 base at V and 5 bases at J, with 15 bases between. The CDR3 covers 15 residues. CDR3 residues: CASSLSAGSFYGYTF. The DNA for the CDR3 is TGCGCCAGCAGCTTGTCGGCAGGGAGTTTTTATGGCTACACCTTC.

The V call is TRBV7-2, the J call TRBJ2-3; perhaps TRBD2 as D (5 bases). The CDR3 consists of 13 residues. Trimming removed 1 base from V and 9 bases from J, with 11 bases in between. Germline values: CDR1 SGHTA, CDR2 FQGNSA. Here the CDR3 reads CASSLEPGKTQYF. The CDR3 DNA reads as TGTGCCAGCAGCTTAGAGCCGGGGAAAACGCAGTATTTT.

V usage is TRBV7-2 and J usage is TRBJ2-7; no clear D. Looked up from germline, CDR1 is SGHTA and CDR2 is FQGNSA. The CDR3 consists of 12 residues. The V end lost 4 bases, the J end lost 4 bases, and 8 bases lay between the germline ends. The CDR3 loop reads CASSSTHYEQYF. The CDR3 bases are TGTGCCAGCAGCTCGACCCATTACGAGCAGTACTTC.

This CDR3 is CASSLGDRGYGYTF. CDR3 nucleotides: TGCGCCAGCAGCTTGGGGGACAGGGGCTATGGCTACACCTTC. V usage is TRBV5-1 and J usage is TRBJ1-2; 10 bases match TRBD1. Per germline, CDR1 SGHRS and CDR2 YFSETQ. This CDR3 is built from 14 residues. V shed 0 bases and J 4 bases; nucleotides not matched to a gene: 0.

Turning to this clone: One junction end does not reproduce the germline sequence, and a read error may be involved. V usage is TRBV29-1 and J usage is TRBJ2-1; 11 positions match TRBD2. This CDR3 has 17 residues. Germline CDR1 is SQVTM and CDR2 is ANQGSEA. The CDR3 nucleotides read TGCAGCGGTGAACTATTGACTAGCGGGACGCCCTACAATGAGCAGTTCTTC. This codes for CSGELLTSGTPYNEQFF.

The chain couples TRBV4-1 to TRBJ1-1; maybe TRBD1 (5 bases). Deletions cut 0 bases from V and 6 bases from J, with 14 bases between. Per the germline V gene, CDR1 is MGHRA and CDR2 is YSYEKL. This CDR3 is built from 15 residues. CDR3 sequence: CASSQDPTRGSEAFF. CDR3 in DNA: TGCGCCAGCAGCCAAGATCCAACGCGGGGGTCTGAAGCTTTCTTT.

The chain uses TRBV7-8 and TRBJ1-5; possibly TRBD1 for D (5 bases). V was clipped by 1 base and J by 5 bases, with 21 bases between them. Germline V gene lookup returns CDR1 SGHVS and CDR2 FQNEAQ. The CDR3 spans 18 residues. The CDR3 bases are TGTGCCAGCAGCTTAGTGCCGGGACTGCCGCAAGGCCATCAGCCCCAGCATTTT. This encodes CASSLVPGLPQGHQPQHF. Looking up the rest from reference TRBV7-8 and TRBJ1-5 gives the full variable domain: GAGVSQSPRYKVAKRGQDVALRCDPISGHVSLFWYQQALGQGPEFLTYFQNEAQLDKSGLPSDRFFAERPEGSVSTLKIQRTQQEDSAVYLCASSLVPGLPQGHQPQHFGDGTRLSIL.

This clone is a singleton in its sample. CDR3 DNA sequence: TGTGCCAGCAGGACGGACAGGGGGCGAGGAGAGACCCAGTACTTC. It translates to CASRTDRGRGETQYF. This chain connects TRBV2 to TRBJ2-5; 11 bases line up with TRBD1. Germline V gene data show CDR1 as SNHLY and CDR2 as FYNNEI. The CDR3 runs 15 residues. After removal of 6 bases from V and 4 bases from J, the junction contained 7 bases not matched to a gene.

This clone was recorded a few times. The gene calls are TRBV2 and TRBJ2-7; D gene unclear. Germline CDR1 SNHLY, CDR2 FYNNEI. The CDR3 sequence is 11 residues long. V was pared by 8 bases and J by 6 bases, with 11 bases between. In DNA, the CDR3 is TGTGCCAGCGGTGTCCAACCCGAGCAGTACTTC. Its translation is CASGVQPEQYF. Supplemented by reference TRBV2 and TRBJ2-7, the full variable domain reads EPEVTQTPSHQVTQMGQEVILRCVPISNHLYFYWYRQILGQKVEFLVSFYNNEISEKSEIFDDQFSVERPDGSNFTLKIRSTKLEDSAMYFCASGVQPEQYFGPGTRLTVT.

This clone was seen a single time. The DNA of the CDR3 is TGTGCCTGGACTCCTTACCGGGACTTTAATGAGCAGTTCTTC. Amino acid sequence: CAWTPYRDFNEQFF. V and J are TRBV30 and TRBJ2-1; possible D gene TRBD2, 6 bases. The ends were cut back, 4 bases at V and 7 bases at J, with 17 bases in the middle. Germline loops: CDR1 GTSNPN, CDR2 SVGIG (reference sequence). The CDR3 runs 14 residues.

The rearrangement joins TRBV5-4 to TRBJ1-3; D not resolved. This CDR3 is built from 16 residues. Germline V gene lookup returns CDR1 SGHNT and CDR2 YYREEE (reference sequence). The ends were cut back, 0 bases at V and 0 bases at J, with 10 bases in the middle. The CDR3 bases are TGTGCCAGCAGCTTGGGGGTCGGGAGCTCTGGAAACACCATATATTTT. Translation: CASSLGVGSSGNTIYF.

CDR3 in amino acids: CASSPPSRSQETQYF. DNA for the CDR3: TGTGCCAGCAGCCCTCCATCGCGGTCCCAAGAGACCCAGTACTTC. The J gene is TRBJ2-5, the V gene TRBV9; no definite D call. Trimming took off 4 bases at V and 1 base at J, with 14 bases between the two ends. This CDR3 is built from 15 residues. Per germline, CDR1 SGDLS and CDR2 YYNGEE.

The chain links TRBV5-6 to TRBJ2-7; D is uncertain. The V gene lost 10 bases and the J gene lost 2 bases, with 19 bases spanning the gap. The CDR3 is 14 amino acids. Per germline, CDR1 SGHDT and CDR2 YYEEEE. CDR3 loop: CASSLFGIPYEQYF. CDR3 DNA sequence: TGTGCCTCCAGCTTGTTTGGCATCCCCTACGAGCAGTACTTC.

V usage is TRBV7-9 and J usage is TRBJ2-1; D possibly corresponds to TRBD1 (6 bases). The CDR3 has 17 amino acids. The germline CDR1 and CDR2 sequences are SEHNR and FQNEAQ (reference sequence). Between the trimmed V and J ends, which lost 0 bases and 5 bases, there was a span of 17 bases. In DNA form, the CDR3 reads TGTGCCAGCAGCTTAGCTCTAGGGGCAGGGGCCGACAATGAGCAGTTCTTC. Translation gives CASSLALGAGADNEQFF.

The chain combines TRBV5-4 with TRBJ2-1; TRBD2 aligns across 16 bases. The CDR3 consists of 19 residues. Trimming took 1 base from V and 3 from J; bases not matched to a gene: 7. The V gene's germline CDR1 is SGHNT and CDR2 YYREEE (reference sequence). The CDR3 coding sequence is TGTGCCAGCAGCTTGCCGGGACTAGCGGGGGGGCCGGTCTACAATGAGCAGTTCTTC. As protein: CASSLPGLAGGPVYNEQFF.

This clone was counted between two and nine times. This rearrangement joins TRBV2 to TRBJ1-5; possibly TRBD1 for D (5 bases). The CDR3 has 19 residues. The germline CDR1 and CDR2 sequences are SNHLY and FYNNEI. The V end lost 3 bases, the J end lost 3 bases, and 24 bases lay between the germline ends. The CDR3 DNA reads TGTGCCAGCAGTGATGCCGGGACCGGGACCTCCGGTGACAATCAGCCCCAGCATTTT. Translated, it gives CASSDAGTGTSGDNQPQHF.

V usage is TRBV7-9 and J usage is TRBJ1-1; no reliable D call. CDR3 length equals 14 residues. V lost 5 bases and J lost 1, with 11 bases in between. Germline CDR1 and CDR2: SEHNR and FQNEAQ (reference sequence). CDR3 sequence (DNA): TGTGCCAGCAGCCCCGCTAACAGGAACACTGAAGCTTTCTTT. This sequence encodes CASSPANRNTEAFF.